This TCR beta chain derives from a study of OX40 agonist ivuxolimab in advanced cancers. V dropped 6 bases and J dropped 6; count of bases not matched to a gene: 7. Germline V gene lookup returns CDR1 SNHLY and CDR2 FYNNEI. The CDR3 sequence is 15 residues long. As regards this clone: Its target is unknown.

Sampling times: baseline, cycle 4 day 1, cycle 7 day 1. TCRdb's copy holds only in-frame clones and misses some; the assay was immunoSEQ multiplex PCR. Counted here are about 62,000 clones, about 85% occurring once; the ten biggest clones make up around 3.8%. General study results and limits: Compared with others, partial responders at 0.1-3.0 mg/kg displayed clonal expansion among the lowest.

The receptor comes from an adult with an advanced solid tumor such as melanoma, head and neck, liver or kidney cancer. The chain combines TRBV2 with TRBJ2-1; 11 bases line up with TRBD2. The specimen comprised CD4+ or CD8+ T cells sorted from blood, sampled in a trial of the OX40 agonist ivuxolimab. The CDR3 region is CASSLSGGAGNEQFF. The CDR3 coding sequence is TGTGCCAGCAGCCTTAGCGGGGGGGCGGGCAATGAGCAGTTCTTC.